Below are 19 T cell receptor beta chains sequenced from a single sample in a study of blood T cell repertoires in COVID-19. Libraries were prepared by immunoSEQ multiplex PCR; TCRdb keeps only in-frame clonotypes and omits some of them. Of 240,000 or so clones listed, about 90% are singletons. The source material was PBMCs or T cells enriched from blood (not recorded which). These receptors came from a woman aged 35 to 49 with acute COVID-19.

The CDR3 protein is CASSITGTEQPQHF. The CDR3 nucleotides are TGTGCCAGTAGTATTACCGGGACTGAGCAGCCCCAGCATTTT. This sequence joins TRBV19 and TRBJ1-5; a possible D gene is TRBD1 (5 bases). Trimming shortened V by 3 bases and J by 7 bases, and 13 bases separated the two germline ends. The CDR3 is 14 residues long. Per the germline V gene, CDR1 is LNHDA and CDR2 is SQIVND (reference sequence).

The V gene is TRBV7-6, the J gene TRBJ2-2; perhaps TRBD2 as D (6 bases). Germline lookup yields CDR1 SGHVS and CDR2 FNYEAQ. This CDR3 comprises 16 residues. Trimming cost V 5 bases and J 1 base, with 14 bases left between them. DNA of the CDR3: TGTGCCAGCAGCACACTAAGCGGGTTGAACACCGGGGAGCTGTTTTTT. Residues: CASSTLSGLNTGELFF.

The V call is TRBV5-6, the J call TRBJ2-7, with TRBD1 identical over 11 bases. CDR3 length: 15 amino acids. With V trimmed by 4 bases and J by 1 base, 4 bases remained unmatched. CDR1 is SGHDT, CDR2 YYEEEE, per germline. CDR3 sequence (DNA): TGTGCCAGCAGCGCCCGGGACAGGGGGTCCTACGAGCAGTACTTC. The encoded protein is CASSARDRGSYEQYF. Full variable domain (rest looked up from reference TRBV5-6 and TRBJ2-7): DAGVTQSPTHLIKTRGQQVTLRCSPKSGHDTVSWYQQALGQGPQFIFQYYEEEERQRGNFPDRFSGHQFPNYSSELNVNALLLGDSALYLCASSARDRGSYEQYFGPGTRLTVT.

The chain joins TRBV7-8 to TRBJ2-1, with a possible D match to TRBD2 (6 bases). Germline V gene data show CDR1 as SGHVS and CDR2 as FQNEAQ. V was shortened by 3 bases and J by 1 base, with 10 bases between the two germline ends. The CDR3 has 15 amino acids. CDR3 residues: CASSLGTLSYNEQFF. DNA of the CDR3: TGTGCCAGCAGCTTGGGGACTCTGTCCTACAATGAGCAGTTCTTC. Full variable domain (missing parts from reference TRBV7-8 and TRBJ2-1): GAGVSQSPRYKVAKRGQDVALRCDPISGHVSLFWYQQALGQGPEFLTYFQNEAQLDKSGLPSDRFFAERPEGSVSTLKIQRTQQEDSAVYLCASSLGTLSYNEQFFGPGTRLTVL.

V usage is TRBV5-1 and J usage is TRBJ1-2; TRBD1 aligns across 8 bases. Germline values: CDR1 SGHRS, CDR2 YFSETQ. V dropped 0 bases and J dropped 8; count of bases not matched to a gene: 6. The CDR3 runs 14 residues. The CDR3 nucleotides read TGCGCCAGCAGCTTGGGTGACAGGGGTGACGGCTACACCTTC. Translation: CASSLGDRGDGYTF.

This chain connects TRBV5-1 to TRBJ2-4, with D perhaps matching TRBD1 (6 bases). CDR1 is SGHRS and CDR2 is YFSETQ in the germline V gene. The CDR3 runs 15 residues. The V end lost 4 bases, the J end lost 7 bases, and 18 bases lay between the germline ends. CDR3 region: CASSGNLQGFNIQYF. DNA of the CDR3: TGCGCCAGCAGCGGGAATTTACAGGGTTTCAACATTCAGTACTTC.

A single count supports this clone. CDR3 DNA sequence: TGTGCCAGCAGCCTAGCAGCGGGAGATCCCTACGAGCAGTACTTC. Translated, it gives CASSLAAGDPYEQYF. V gene TRBV11-2 combines with J gene TRBJ2-7; 8 bases align to TRBD2. Germline-derived CDR1 and CDR2 are SGHAT and FQNNGV. The CDR3 is 15 residues long. J gave up 2 bases and V 5 bases, and 8 bases lay outside the gene matches.

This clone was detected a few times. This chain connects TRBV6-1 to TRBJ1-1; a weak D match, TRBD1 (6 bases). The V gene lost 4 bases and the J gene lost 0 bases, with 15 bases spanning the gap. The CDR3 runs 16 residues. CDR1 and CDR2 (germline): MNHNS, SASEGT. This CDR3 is CASSVSITGMNTEAFF. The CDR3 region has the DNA TGTGCCAGCAGTGTCAGCATTACAGGGATGAACACTGAAGCTTTCTTT.

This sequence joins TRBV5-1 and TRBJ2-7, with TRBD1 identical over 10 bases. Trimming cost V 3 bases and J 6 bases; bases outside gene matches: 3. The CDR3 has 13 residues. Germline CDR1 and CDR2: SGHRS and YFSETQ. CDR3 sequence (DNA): TGCGCCAGCAGCTGGGGACAGGGGACCGAGCAGTACTTC. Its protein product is CASSWGQGTEQYF.

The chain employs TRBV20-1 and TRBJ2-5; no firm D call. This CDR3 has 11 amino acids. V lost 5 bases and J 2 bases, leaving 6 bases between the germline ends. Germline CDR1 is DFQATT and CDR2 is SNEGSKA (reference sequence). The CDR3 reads CSAPQQETQYF. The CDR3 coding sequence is TGCAGTGCTCCACAGCAAGAGACCCAGTACTTC.

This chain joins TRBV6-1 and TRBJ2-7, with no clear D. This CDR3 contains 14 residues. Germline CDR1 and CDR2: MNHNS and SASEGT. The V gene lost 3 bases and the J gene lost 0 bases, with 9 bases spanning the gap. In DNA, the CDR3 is TGTGCCAGCAGTGACGTGGGCGCCTCCTACGAGCAGTACTTC. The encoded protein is CASSDVGASYEQYF.

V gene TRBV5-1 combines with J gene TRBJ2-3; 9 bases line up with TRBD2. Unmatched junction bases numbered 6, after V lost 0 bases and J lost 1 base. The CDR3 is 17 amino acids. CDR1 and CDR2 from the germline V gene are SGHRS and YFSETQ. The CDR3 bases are TGCGCCAGCAGCTTGGGCGGGAGGGCCTGGGGCACAGATACGCAGTATTTT. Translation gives CASSLGGRAWGTDTQYF.

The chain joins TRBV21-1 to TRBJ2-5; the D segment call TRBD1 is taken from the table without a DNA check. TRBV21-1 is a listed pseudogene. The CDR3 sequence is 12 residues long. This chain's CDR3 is CASSKRGTTQYF. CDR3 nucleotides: TGTGCCAGCAGCAAAAGAGGGACAACCCAGTACTTC.

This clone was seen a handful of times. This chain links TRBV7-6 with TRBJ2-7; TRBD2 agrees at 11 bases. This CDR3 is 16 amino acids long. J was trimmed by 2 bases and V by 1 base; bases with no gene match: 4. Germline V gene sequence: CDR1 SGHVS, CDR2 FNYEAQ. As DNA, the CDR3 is TGTGCCAGCAGCTTAGGGGGGACTAGCGGTACCTACGAGCAGTACTTC. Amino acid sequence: CASSLGGTSGTYEQYF.

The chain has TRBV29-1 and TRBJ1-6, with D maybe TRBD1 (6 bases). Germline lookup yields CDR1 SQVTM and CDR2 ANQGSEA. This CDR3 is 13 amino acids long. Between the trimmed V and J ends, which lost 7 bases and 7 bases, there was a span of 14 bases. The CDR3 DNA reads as TGCAGCGCCTCGACAGGTCTCAATTCACCCCTCCACTTT. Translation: CSASTGLNSPLHF.

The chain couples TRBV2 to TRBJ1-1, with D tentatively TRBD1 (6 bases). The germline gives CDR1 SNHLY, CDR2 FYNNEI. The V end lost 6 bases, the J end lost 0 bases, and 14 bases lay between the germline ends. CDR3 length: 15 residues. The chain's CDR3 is CASRSKGGVNTEAFF. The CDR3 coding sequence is TGTGCCAGCAGGTCTAAAGGGGGTGTGAACACTGAAGCTTTCTTT.

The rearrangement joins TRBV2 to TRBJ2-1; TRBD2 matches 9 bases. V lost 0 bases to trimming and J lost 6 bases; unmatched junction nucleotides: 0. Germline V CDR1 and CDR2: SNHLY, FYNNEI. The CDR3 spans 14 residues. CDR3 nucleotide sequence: TGTGCCAGCAGTGAAGCGGGACTAGCCAATGAGCAGTTCTTC. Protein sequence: CASSEAGLANEQFF.

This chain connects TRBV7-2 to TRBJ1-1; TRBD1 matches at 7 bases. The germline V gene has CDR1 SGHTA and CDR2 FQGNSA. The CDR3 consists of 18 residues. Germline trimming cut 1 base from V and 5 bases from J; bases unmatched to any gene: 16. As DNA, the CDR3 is TGTGCCAGCAGCTTAGGGCCTCCGACAGGGTACGTAGGGACTGAAGCTTTCTTT. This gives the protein CASSLGPPTGYVGTEAFF.

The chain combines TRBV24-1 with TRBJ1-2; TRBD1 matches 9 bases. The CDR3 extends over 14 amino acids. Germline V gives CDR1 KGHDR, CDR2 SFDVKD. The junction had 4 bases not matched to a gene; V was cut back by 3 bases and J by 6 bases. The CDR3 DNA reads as TGTGCCACCAGTGATGCGGACAGGGGAGATGGCTACACCTTC. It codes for CATSDADRGDGYTF.